A selection of T cell receptor beta chains follows, all from one sample in a study of control samples from healthy donors and cancer patients. The method was immunoSEQ multiplex PCR; TCRdb's version includes in-frame clones alone and lacks a portion of them. The profile shows fewer than 200,000 clones, almost 90% of them singletons. Input material: blood. All receptors come from a woman under 40 in good health. Each CDR3 is given with its conserved first and last residue. A D gene is named only where the DNA matches it firmly. Rows give clone size only sometimes, using once, few, many, or a class for an expanded clone.

TRBJ1-1	.	TRBV6-5	.	TGTGCCAGTAAACAGATAGGTACTGAAGCTTTCTTT	CASKQIGTEAFF
TRBJ2-2	.	TRBV24-1	TRBD1	TGTGCCACCAGTGACTCCGGACAGGGGGCAAGCGGGGAGCTGTTTTTT	CATSDSGQGASGELFF
TRBJ2-7	.	TRBV25-1	.	TGTGCCAGCAGTGAGTTTTCCGCCGCCGAGCAGTACTTC	CASSEFSAAEQYF
TRBJ1-6	.	TRBV6-5	.	TGTGCCAGCAGCACCGGGACGGGCAGTAATTCACCCCTCCACTTT	CASSTGTGSNSPLHF
TRBJ2-2	.	TRBV2	TRBD2	TGTGCCAGTCTAGCGGGAGGGCCTAGGACCGGGGAGCTGTTTTTT	CASLAGGPRTGELFF
TRBJ2-7	once	TRBV13	.	TGTGCCAGCAGCCCAGTTCGAGCGGGCTACGAGCAGTACTTC	CASSPVRAGYEQYF
TRBJ2-5	.	TRBV2	.	TGTGCCAGCATCAGGCCGGGGGCCCAAGAGACCCAGTACTTC	CASIRPGAQETQYF
TRBJ2-1	.	TRBV5-4	TRBD1	TGTGCCAGCAGCTTGGGAGGGGACAGGGTCTCGTACAATGAGCAGTTCTTC	CASSLGGDRVSYNEQFF
TRBJ1-4	.	TRBV4-2	TRBD1	TGTGCCAGCAGCCAATACGCAGGGGGGGAAACTAATGAAAAACTGTTTTTT	CASSQYAGGETNEKLFF
TRBJ2-5	.	TRBV28	.	TGTGCCAGCAGTTTGTTGGGAGAGACCCAGTACTTC	CASSLLGETQYF
TRBJ1-2	once	TRBV7-9	TRBD1	TGTGCCAGCAGCGGGGTGGGACAGCCTCCGGGCTACACCTTC	CASSGVGQPPGYTF
TRBJ2-3	.	TRBV7-9	TRBD2	TGTGCCAGCAGCTATGGACTAGCGGGATACCGTCTCGAGCAGTATTTT	CASSYGLAGYRLEQYF
TRBJ1-5	.	TRBV19	.	TGTGCCAGTAGTCCCGGACGGATTTATAGCAATCAGCCCCAGCATTTT	CASSPGRIYSNQPQHF
TRBJ2-1	.	TRBV2	TRBD2	TGTGCCAGCGTGGGACTAGCGGGATGGGTAGAGCAGTTCTTC	CASVGLAGWVEQFF
TRBJ1-2	.	TRBV28	.	TGTGCCAGCAGTTTAGGCGGGACCGGGTTGAGGGGCTACACCTTC	CASSLGGTGLRGYTF
TRBJ1-2	.	TRBV29-1	.	TGCAGCGTTGAAGGCCCTGGACTCGGGGGTGGCTACACCTTC	CSVEGPGLGGGYTF
TRBJ2-5	once	TRBV6-1	TRBD2	TGTGCCAGCAGTGAAAGCGGGAGGGTTCCGGAGACCCAGTACTTC	CASSESGRVPETQYF
TRBJ2-3	.	TRBV7-2	.	TGTGCCAGCAGCTTAGGCGGGGGCCCCACAGATACGCAGTATTTT	CASSLGGGPTDTQYF
TRBJ1-2	.	TRBV5-1	TRBD1	TGCGCCAGCAGCCCCAGGGGGCGTGGGGATGGCTACACCTTC	CASSPRGRGDGYTF
TRBJ2-5	.	TRBV7-2	.	TGTGCCAGCAGCTTACCCTTTCAGGGTACAGAGACCCAGTACTTC	CASSLPFQGTETQYF
TRBJ2-2	.	TRBV19	.	TGTGCCAGTAGCCTGGCCCTGAACACCGGGGAGCTGTTTTTT	CASSLALNTGELFF
TRBJ1-5	.	TRBV6-6	.	TGTGCCACTAGACAGTATAGCAATCAGCCCCAGCATTTT	CATRQYSNQPQHF
TRBJ2-1	.	TRBV5-1	TRBD2	TGCGCCAGCAGCTTGGGAGGTCTAGCGGGGATAGATGAGCAGTTCTTC	CASSLGGLAGIDEQFF
TRBJ1-5	.	TRBV7-9	.	TGTGCCAGCAGCTTAGAAGGGTTGGGCAATCAGCCCCAGCATTTT	CASSLEGLGNQPQHF
TRBJ1-2	.	TRBV12-3/TRBV12-4	.	TGTGCCAGTTTATCAGGAAATAACTATGGCTACACCTTC	CASLSGNNYGYTF
TRBJ1-1	.	TRBV5-6	.	TGTGCCAGCAGCTTGATCGGGGGCACTGAAGCTTTCTTT	CASSLIGGTEAFF
TRBJ1-3	.	TRBV11-2	.	TGTGCCAGCACCCAGACCGGGCCCCAACTTGGGGCCATATATTTT	CASTQTGPQLGAIYF
TRBJ1-2	.	TRBV28	.	TGTGCCAGCAGTTTATCTCCGTACTATGGCTACACCTTC	CASSLSPYYGYTF
TRBJ1-2	.	TRBV7-6	.	TGTGCCAGCAGCCCTAGACAGCACTATGGCTACACCTTC	CASSPRQHYGYTF
TRBJ1-6	.	TRBV7-2	.	TGTGCCAGCAGCTTAGATTTCGGGGAATCACCCCTCCACTTT	CASSLDFGESPLHF
TRBJ1-1	.	TRBV4-2	.	TGTGCCAGCAGCCAATCTGGGGAGGTGAACACTGAAGCTTTCTTT	CASSQSGEVNTEAFF
TRBJ1-2	.	TRBV5-6	TRBD1	TGTGCCAGCAGCTTTCCAGGGGGTAGTGGTGGCTACACCTTC	CASSFPGGSGGYTF
TRBJ1-6	.	TRBV21-1	.	TGTGCCAGCAGCCCCAAGGGGGGACCTCGGAATTCACCCCTCCACTTT	CASSPKGGPRNSPLHF
TRBJ2-3	.	TRBV6-4	TRBD2	TGTGCCAGCAGTGACGCGGGGGGCACAGATACGCAGTATTTT	CASSDAGGTDTQYF
TRBJ1-2	.	TRBV28	.	TGTGCCAGCAACCCCTTGGCAGGGGAGGCCTATGGCTACACCTTC	CASNPLAGEAYGYTF